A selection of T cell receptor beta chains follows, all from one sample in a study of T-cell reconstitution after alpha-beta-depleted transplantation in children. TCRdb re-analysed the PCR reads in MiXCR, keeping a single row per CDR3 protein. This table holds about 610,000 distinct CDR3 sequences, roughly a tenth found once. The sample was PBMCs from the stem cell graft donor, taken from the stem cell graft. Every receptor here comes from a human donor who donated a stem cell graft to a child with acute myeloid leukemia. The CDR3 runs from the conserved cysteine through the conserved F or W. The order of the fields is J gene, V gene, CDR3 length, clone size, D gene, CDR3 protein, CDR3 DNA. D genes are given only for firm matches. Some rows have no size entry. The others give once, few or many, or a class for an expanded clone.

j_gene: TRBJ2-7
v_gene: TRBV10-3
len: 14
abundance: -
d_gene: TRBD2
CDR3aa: CAISWASGSYEQYF
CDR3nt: TGTGCCATCAGTTGGGCTAGCGGGTCCTACGAGCAGTACTTC

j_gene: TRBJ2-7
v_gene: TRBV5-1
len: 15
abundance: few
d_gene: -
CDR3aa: CASSLAVGVSYEQYF
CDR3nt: TGCGCCAGCAGCTTGGCGGTCGGAGTCTCCTACGAGCAGTACTTC

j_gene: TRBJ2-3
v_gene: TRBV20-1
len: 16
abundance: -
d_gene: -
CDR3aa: CSARDPGGASTDTQYF
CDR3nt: TGCAGTGCTAGAGATCCTGGTGGGGCTAGCACAGATACGCAGTATTTT

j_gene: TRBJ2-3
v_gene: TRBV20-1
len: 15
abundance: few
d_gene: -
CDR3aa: CSASVSRVERDTQYF
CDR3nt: TGCAGTGCTAGCGTCTCGAGGGTTGAAAGAGATACGCAGTATTTT

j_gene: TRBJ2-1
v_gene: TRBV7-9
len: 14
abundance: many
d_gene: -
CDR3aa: CASSLEAGGNEQFF
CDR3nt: TGTGCCAGCAGCTTAGAGGCAGGTGGCAATGAGCAGTTCTTC

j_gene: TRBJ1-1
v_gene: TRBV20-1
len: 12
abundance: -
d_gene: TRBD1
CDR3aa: CSARDDRAEAFF
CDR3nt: TGCAGTGCTAGAGACGACAGGGCTGAAGCTTTCTTT

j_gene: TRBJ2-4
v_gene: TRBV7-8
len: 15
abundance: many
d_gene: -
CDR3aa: CASSLGGSAKNIQYF
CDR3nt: TGTGCCAGCAGCTTAGGAGGGTCGGCCAAAAACATTCAGTACTTC

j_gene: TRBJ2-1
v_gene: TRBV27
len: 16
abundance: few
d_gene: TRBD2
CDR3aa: CASSLISGRWANEQFF
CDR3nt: TGTGCCAGCAGTTTAATTAGCGGGAGGTGGGCCAATGAGCAGTTCTTC

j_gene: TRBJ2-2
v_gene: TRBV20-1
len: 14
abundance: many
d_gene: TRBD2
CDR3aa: CSAREEGGSGELFF
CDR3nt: TGCAGTGCTAGAGAGGAGGGCGGGAGCGGGGAGCTGTTTTTT

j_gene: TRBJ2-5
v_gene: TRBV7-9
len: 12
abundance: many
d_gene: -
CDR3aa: CASSFGRETQYF
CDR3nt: TGTGCCAGCAGCTTCGGGCGGGAGACCCAGTACTTC

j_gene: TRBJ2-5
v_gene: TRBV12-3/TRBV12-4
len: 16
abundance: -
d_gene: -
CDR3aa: CASSLEGAGRQETQYF
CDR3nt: TGTGCCAGCAGTTTAGAGGGAGCAGGTAGGCAGGAGACCCAGTACTTC

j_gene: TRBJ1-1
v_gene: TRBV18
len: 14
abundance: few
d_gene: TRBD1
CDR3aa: CASSPRDRGPEAFF
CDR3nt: TGTGCCAGCTCACCAAGGGACAGGGGACCTGAAGCTTTCTTT

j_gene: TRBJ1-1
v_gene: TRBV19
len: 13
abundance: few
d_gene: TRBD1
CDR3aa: CASNRGPGTEAFF
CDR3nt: TGTGCCAGCAACAGGGGGCCGGGCACTGAAGCTTTCTTT

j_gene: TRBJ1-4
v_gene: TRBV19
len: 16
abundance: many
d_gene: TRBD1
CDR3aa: CASSSDRGMINEKLFF
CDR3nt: TGTGCCAGTAGTTCGGACAGGGGAATGATTAATGAAAAACTGTTTTTT

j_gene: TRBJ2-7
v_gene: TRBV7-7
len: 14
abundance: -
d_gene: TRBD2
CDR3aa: CARGVAGTSYEQYF
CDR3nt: TGTGCTAGGGGGGTAGCGGGGACCTCCTACGAGCAGTACTTC

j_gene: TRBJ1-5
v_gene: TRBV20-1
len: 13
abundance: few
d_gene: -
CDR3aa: CSVLGTGNQPQHF
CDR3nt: TGCAGCGTTCTAGGGACGGGAAATCAGCCCCAGCATTTT

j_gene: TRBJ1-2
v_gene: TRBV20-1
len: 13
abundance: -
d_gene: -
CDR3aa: CSAPSGGNYGYTF
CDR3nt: TGCAGTGCCCCCTCTGGGGGTAATTACGGCTACACCTTC

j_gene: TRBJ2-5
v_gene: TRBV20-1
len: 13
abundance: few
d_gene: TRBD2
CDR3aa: CSRSGRVQETQYF
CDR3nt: TGCAGTCGTAGCGGGAGGGTACAAGAGACCCAGTACTTC

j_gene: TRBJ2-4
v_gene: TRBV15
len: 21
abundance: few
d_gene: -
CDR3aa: CATSRLHPRTGRNWAKNIQYF
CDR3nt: TGTGCCACCAGCAGACTCCACCCACGTACAGGGAGAAATTGGGCCAAAAACATTCAGTACTTC

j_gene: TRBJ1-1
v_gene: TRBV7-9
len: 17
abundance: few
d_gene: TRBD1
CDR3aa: CASSYGQGAGENTEAFF
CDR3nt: TGTGCCAGCAGCTACGGACAGGGGGCCGGGGAGAACACTGAAGCTTTCTTT

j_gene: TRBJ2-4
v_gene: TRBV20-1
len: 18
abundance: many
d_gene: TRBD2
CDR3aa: CSARLGLAGGRAKNIQYF
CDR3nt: TGCAGTGCTAGGCTGGGACTAGCGGGAGGGAGAGCCAAAAACATTCAGTACTTC

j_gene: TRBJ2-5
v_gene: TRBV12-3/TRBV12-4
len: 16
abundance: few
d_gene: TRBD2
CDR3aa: CASSLGLAGQFETQYF
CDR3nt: TGTGCCAGCAGTTTAGGACTAGCGGGACAATTCGAGACCCAGTACTTC

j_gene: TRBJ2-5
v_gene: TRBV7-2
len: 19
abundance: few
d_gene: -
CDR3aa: CASSLVQGASSGLRETQYF
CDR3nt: TGTGCCAGCAGCTTAGTGCAGGGGGCCTCTAGCGGGTTGAGAGAGACCCAGTACTTC

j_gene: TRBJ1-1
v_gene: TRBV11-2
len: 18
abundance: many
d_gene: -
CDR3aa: CASSPAPGRPNLNTEAFF
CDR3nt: TGTGCCAGCAGCCCCGCACCGGGACGGCCGAATTTGAACACTGAAGCTTTCTTT

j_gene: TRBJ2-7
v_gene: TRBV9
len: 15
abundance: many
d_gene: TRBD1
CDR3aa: CASSTADRGPYEQYF
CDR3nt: TGTGCCAGCAGCACTGCGGACAGGGGCCCCTACGAGCAGTACTTC

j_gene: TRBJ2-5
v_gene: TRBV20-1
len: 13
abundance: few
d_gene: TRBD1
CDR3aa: CSARQTGGETQYF
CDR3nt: TGCAGTGCTAGGCAGACAGGGGGGGAGACCCAGTACTTC

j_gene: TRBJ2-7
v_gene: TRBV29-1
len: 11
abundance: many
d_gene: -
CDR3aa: CSPLVGGEQYF
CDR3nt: TGCAGCCCATTGGTGGGGGGCGAGCAGTACTTC

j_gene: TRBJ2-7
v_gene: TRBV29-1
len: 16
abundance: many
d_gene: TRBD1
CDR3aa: CSARTRGQGALYEQYF
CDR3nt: TGCAGCGCACGAACCCGTGGACAGGGGGCTCTCTACGAGCAGTACTTC

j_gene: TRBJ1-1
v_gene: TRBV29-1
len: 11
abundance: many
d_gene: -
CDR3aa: CSVVGRTEAFF
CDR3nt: TGCAGCGTTGTAGGTAGGACTGAAGCTTTCTTT

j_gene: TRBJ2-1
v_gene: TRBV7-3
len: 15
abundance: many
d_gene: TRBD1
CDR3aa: CASSPSRQGNNEQFF
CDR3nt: TGTGCCAGCAGCCCATCACGACAGGGTAACAATGAGCAGTTCTTC

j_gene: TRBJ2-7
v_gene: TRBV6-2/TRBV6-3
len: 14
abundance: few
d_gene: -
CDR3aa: CASSGSGVPYEQYF
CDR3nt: TGTGCCAGCTCCGGATCAGGGGTCCCCTACGAGCAGTACTTC

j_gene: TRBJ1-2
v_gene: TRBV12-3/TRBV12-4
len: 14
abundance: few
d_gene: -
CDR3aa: CASSLGNTGYGYTF
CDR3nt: TGTGCCAGCAGTTTAGGGAATACAGGCTATGGCTACACCTTC

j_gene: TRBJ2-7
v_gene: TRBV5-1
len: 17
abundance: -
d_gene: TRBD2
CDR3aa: CASSSEEREGRSYEQYF
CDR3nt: TGCGCCAGCAGCTCGGAAGAGCGGGAGGGCCGATCCTACGAGCAGTACTTC

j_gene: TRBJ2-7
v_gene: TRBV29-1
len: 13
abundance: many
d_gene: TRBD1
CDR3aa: CSVHGQGAREQYF
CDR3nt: TGCAGCGTTCACGGACAGGGGGCGCGAGAGCAGTACTTC

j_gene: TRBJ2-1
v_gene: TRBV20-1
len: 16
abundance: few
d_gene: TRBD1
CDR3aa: CSARTGQGAFVNEQFF
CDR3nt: TGCAGTGCTAGAACCGGACAGGGGGCCTTCGTCAATGAGCAGTTCTTC

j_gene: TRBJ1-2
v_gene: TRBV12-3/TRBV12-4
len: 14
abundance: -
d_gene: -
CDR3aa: CASSPRQETTGYTF
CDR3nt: TGTGCCAGCAGTCCCCGACAGGAAACGACTGGCTACACCTTC

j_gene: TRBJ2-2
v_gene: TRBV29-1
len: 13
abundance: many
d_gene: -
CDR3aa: CSARPSNTGELFF
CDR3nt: TGCAGCGCCCGACCGTCGAACACCGGGGAGCTGTTTTTT

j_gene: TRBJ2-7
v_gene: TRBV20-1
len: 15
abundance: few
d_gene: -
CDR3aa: CSARDWKEGSYEQYF
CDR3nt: TGCAGTGCTAGAGATTGGAAGGAGGGGAGCTACGAGCAGTACTTC

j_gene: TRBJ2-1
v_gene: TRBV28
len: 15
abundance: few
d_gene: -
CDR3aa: CASGAGESSYNEQFF
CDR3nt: TGTGCCAGCGGGGCGGGCGAGAGCTCCTACAATGAGCAGTTCTTC

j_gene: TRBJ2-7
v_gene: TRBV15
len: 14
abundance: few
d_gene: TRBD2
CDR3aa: CATSTSGTLYEQYF
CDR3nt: TGTGCCACCAGCACGAGCGGGACTCTCTACGAGCAGTACTTC

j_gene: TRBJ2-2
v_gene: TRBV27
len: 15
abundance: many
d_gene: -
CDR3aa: CASTLRDTYTGELFF
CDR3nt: TGTGCCAGCACCCTCCGGGACACCTACACCGGGGAGCTGTTTTTT

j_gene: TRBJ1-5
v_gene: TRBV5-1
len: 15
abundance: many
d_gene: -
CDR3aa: CASSLEGASNQPQHF
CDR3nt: TGCGCCAGCAGCTTGGAGGGAGCGAGCAATCAGCCCCAGCATTTT

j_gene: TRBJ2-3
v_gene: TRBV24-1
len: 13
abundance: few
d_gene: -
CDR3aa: CATSDGSTDTQYF
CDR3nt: TGTGCCACCAGTGATGGTAGTACAGATACGCAGTATTTT

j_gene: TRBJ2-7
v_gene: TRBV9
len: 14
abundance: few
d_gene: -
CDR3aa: CASSVDEGTGGQYF
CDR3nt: TGTGCCAGCAGCGTAGACGAGGGGACCGGGGGGCAGTACTTC

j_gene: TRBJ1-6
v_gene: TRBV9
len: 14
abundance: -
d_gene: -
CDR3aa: CASSVLGGDSPLHF
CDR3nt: TGTGCCAGCAGCGTCTTGGGGGGGGATTCACCCCTCCACTTT

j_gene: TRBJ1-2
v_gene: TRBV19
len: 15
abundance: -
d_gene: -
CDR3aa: CASSLPGTLNYGYTF
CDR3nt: TGTGCCAGTAGTCTTCCCGGGACTCTTAACTATGGCTACACCTTC

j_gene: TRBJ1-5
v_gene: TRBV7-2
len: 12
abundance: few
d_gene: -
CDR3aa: CASRGGSQPQHF
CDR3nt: TGTGCCAGCAGGGGAGGGTCCCAGCCCCAGCATTTT

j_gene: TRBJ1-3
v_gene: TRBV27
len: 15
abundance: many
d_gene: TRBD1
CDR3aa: CASSSGTGGGNTIYF
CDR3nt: TGTGCCAGCAGTTCGGGGACAGGGGGCGGAAACACCATATATTTT

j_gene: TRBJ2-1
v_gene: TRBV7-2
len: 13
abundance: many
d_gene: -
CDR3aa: CASSGSPHNEQFF
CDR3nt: TGTGCCAGCAGCGGGAGCCCCCACAATGAGCAGTTCTTC

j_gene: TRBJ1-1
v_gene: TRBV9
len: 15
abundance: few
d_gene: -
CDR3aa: CASSVGYGPNTEAFF
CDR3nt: TGTGCCAGCAGCGTAGGGTACGGGCCCAACACTGAAGCTTTCTTT

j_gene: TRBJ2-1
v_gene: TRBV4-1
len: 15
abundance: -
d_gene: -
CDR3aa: CASSQDGQPYNEQFF
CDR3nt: TGCGCCAGCAGCCAAGACGGGCAGCCGTACAATGAGCAGTTCTTC

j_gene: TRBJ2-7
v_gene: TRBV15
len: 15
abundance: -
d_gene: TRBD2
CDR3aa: CATSVGLAGVGEQYF
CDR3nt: TGTGCCACCAGCGTCGGACTAGCGGGAGTCGGCGAGCAGTACTTC

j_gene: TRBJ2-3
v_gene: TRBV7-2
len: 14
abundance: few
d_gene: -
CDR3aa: CASSFTGEGGTQYF
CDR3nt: TGTGCCAGCAGCTTTACGGGAGAAGGGGGTACGCAGTATTTT